Sequencing of this T cell receptor (beta chain) was carried out in a study of T cell responses to AZD1222 COVID-19 vaccine. The study, taken as a whole, reports: A rise in Spike-specific TCR breadth and depth followed two AZD1222 doses. Clonal diversity was possibly underestimated; the donors were predominantly white British and more often female. Samples come after the peak T cell response, not at day 14.

Comments on this clone: Its specificity is unknown.

Sequenced by immunoSEQ multiplex PCR; TCRdb stores in-frame clones only, minus some. The sample lists about 130,000 clones, approximately 86% occurring once. CDR1 and CDR2 from the germline V gene are SGHAT and FQDESV (reference sequence). V lost 5 bases, J lost 4 bases, and 11 bases lay in between. CDR3 length: 13 residues. The receptor was isolated from an adult who received the AZD1222 COVID-19 vaccine. The genes are TRBV11-1 and TRBJ1-1; D is uncertain. Sequenced material: peripheral blood, taken 28 days after the second AZD1222 dose. CDR3 in amino acids: CASSPGRATEAFF. The CDR3 DNA follows: TGTGCCAGCAGCCCCGGGAGGGCCACTGAAGCTTTCTTT.